The entry below gives a single TCR beta chain sequence along with its context. This clonotype was found many times. Its cognate antigen has yet to be identified. Per-base qualities were not stored, and no clone one base away is much larger. There are 14 amino acids in the CDR3, from cysteine to phenylalanine inclusive. Only CDR3 DNA remains: 42 bases, in frame from the first base. At the junction V is shortened by 6 bases and J by 2 bases, with 11 bases in between. The data are from a study of blood T cells in healthy people across ages (dated by TCRdb to the mid-2010s). For context, the study as a whole: Template switching captured roughly one uniquely barcoded TCR beta cDNA molecule per two T cells in model experiments. For two donors (one aged 18 to 30 and one aged 80 or older), the study analyzed two additional independent replicas of 1 million unique cDNA reads from the same blood draw. To avoid experimental bias, donors of different ages were spread randomly across the sequencing lanes. Four age groups were formed from the donors: young (average approximately 17 years), middle-aged (approximately 40), aged (approximately 60) and long-lived (less than 85). The study measured age-related changes in TCR beta repertoire diversity using deep sequencing normalized with unique cDNA molecular identifiers. Broad study findings and their caveats: Donor CMV infection status was unknown, potentially confounding age-related changes in expanded clonotypes. Estimates of total diversity from one million sequenced T cells were regarded as lower bounds and underestimates. Observed TCR beta diversity per million T cells fell roughly linearly with age, and a significant reduction was already apparent by age around 40. Since profiling was done on bulk unsorted PBMCs, naive and antigen-experienced compartments could not be conclusively compared. Compared with the aged group, the long-lived group had more naive CD4+ T cells, fewer expanded clones and increased TCR diversity, suggesting age selection. There was a strong correlation between observed TCR beta diversity and the percentage of naive T cells measured by flow cytometry.

The method was 5' RACE. Instrument used: Illumina HiSeq 2500. A second PCR of about 6 to 12 cycles was performed with a sample-barcoded 5' primer and a J-beta primer mix. A template-switch 5' adaptor carrying 12 random nucleotides introduced a unique molecular identifier onto each TCR beta cDNA molecule. At least 3 million CDR3-containing paired-end reads were obtained from each sample. First-strand cDNA synthesis was performed from all RNA using the Mint cDNA synthesis kit, with priming by a TRBC-specific oligonucleotide. After uracil-DNA glycosylase treatment, a first 18-cycle PCR used universal primers M1SS and BC2_uni_R on all cDNA. The authors' pipeline ran thus. Normalization of each sample was performed by random selection of 1 million high-quality reads, each carrying a distinct molecular identifier. Reads sharing molecular identifiers were discarded rather than binned into consensus sequences. MiTCR, with a Q25 quality threshold and the strictest error-elimination algorithm, was used for CDR3 identification, clonotype clustering and error correction. A nonparametric unseen species model with Euler transformation was used to estimate lower-bound total TCR beta diversity. TCRdb ran its own pipeline on the public reads, namely fastp trimming at Q25 and MiXCR clone calling, and kept in-frame beta chains. Records with the same CDR3 protein are collapsed into one entry carrying the most frequent genes and DNA. The V and J calls come from TCRdb's annotation, not from the publication. This sample lists 850,000 to 950,000 distinct CDR3 sequences; 29% were detected once. The ten most abundant clones make up 15% to 20% of the sample.

The donors were roughly 39 Caucasian individuals from Russia, aged about 6 to 95 years, who were systemically healthy. Around 10 milliliters of peripheral blood were collected from each donor into EDTA-treated Vacutainer tubes. Ficoll-Paque density-gradient centrifugation was used to isolate PBMCs, with at least 7 million per sample. Total RNA was extracted from PBMCs with Trizol reagent, with at least 5.5 micrograms obtained per sample. Naive CD45RAhigh/CD27high T cell percentages were measured by flow cytometry on a PBMC aliquot from every donor. Input material: blood. The TCR sequence derives from a woman of 80 years or more in good health. The V and J genes are TRBV12-3 or TRBV12-4 and TRBJ2-1; perhaps TRBD2 is the D gene, with 6 bases matching. The CDR3 region has the sequence CASRGGPTYNEQFF. The DNA sequence reads TGTGCCAGCAGGGGGGGTCCTACCTACAATGAGCAGTTCTTC.